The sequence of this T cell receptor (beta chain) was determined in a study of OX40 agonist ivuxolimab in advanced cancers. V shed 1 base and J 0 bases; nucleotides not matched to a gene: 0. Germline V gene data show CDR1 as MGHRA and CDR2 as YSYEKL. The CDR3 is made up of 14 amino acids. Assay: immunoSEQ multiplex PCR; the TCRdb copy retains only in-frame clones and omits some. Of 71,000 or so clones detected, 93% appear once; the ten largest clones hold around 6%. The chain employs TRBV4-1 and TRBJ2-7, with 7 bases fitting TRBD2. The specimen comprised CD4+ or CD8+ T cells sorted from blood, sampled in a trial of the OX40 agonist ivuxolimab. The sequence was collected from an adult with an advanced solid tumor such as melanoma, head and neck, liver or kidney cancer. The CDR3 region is CASSQASGSYEQYF. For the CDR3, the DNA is TGCGCCAGCAGCCAAGCTAGCGGCTCCTACGAGCAGTACTTC.